One sample yielded the 3 T cell receptor beta chains listed below, sequenced in a study of neoadjuvant anti-PD-1 for oral cavity cancer. Method: immunoSEQ multiplex PCR; TCRdb's copy keeps in-frame clones and lacks some. Here the sample spans approximately 8,200 clones, roughly three quarters being singletons. The time point: after neoadjuvant nivolumab, at surgical resection. The sequencing used PBMCs, collected after nivolumab (anti-PD-1) treatment. The receptors come from a person aged 40 to 85 with oral cavity squamous cell carcinoma.

J is TRBJ1-5 and V is TRBV7-2, with no clear D. Germline V gene data show CDR1 as SGHTA and CDR2 as FQGNSA. Between the trimmed V and J ends, which lost 4 bases and 5 bases, there was a span of 9 bases. The CDR3 spans 13 residues. The CDR3 DNA is TGTGCCAGCAGCTATAAGGAGGATCAGCCCCAGCATTTT. It is translated as CASSYKEDQPQHF. Variable domain in full (rest from reference TRBV7-2 and TRBJ1-5): GAGVSQSPSNKVTEKGKDVELRCDPISGHTALYWYRQSLGQGLEFLIYFQGNSAPDKSGLPSDRFSAERTGGSVSTLTIQRTQQEDSAVYLCASSYKEDQPQHFGDGTRLSIL.

The chain is built from TRBV5-1 and TRBJ2-7; the D is unclear. The germline gives CDR1 SGHRS, CDR2 YFSETQ. Trimming took off 1 base at V and 0 bases at J, with 2 bases between the two ends. The CDR3 extends over 12 amino acids. The CDR3 reads CASSLSSYEQYF. As DNA, the CDR3 is TGCGCCAGCAGCTTGAGCTCCTACGAGCAGTACTTC.

The rearrangement links TRBV19 to TRBJ2-7; 7 positions agree with TRBD1. CDR3 length equals 16 residues. V shed 5 bases and J 3 bases; nucleotides not matched to a gene: 13. Germline CDR1 reads LNHDA; CDR2 reads SQIVND (reference sequence). The CDR3 sequence: CASSRTGTVGLYEQYF. DNA of the CDR3: TGTGCCAGTAGTCGCACCGGGACAGTGGGCCTCTACGAGCAGTACTTC. The full variable domain, in which reference TRBV19 and TRBJ2-7 provide the parts outside the CDR3, is DGGITQSPKYLFRKEGQNVTLSCEQNLNHDAMYWYRQDPGQGLRLIYYSQIVNDFQKGDIAEGYSVSREKKESFPLTVTSAQKNPTAFYLCASSRTGTVGLYEQYFGPGTRLTVT.